This T cell receptor beta chain derives from a study of cytomegalovirus exposure and HLA in healthy donors. Findings and limits, study-wide: Later examination showed HLA-associated TCR beta chains had greater clonal expansion than equally common others.

PCR employed 60 Vbeta and 13 Jbeta primers. Repertoires were generated with immunoSEQ multiplex PCR, while TCRdb's copy carries only in-frame clones and drops some. The sample shows some 190,000 clones, about 83% of them seen only once. With regard to this clone: Its antigen is not identified.

The junction had 2 bases not matched to a gene; V was cut back by 3 bases and J by 0 bases. From germline, CDR1 is SNHLY and CDR2 FYNNEI. This CDR3 region has 15 residues. The TCR originated in a middle-aged man in good health and CMV-seropositive. The genes are TRBV2 and TRBJ2-1, with 7 nucleotides matching TRBD2. The sequenced sample consisted of PBMCs. The CDR3 reads CASSEGGSSYNEQFF. Written as DNA, the CDR3 is TGTGCCAGCAGTGAGGGCGGGAGCTCCTACAATGAGCAGTTCTTC.